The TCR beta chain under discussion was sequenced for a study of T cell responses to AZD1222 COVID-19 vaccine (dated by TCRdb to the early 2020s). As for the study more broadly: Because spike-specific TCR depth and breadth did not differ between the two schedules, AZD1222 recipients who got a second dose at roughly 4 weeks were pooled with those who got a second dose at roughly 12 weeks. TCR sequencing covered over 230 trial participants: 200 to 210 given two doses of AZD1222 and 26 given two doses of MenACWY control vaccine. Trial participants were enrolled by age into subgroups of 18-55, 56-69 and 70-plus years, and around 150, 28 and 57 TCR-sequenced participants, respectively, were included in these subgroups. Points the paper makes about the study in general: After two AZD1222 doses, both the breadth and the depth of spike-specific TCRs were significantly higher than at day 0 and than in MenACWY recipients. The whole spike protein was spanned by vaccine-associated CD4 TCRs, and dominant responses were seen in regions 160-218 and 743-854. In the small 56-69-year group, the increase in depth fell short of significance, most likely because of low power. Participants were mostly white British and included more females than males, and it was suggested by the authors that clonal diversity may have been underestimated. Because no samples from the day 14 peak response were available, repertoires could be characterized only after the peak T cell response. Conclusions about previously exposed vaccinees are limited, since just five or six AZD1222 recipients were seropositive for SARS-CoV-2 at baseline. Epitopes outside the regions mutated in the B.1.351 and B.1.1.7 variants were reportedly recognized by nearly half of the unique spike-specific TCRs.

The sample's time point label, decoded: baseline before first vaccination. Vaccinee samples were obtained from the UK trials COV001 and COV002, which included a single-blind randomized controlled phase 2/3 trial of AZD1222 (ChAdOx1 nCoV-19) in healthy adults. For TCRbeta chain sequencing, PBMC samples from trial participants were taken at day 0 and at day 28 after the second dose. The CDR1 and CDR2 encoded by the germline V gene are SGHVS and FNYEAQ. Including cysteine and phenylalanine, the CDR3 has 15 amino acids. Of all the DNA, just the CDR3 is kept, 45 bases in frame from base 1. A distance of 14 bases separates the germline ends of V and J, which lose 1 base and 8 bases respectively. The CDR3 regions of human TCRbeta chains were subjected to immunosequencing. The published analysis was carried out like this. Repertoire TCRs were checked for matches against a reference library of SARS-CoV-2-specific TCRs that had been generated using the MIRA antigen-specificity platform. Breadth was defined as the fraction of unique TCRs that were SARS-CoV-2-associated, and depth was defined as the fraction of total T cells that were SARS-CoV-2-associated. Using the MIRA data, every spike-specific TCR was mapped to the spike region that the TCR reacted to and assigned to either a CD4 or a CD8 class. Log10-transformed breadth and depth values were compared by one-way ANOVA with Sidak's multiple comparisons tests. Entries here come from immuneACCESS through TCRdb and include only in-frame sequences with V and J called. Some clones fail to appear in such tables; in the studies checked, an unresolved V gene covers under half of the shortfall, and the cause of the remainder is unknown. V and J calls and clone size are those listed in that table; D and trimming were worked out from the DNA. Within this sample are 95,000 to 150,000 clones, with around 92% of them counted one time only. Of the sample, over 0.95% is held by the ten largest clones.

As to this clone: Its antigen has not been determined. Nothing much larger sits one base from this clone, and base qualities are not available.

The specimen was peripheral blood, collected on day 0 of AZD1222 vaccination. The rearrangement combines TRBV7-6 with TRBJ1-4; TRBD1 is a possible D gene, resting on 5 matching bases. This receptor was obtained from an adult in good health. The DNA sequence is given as TGTGCCAGCAGCTTAGAGGCGACAGAAAGGGAAAAACTGTTTTTT. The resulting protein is CASSLEATEREKLFF.